This T cell receptor beta chain was recovered during a study of sequential checkpoint blockade in melanoma. The wider study: Maintenance nivolumab came after either treatment sequence. Under 95 pretreatment tumor DNA samples were TCRβ immunosequenced. After nivolumab or ipilimumab alone, about two dozen patients had week-13 rebiopsies. Findings of the study overall: Response in arm A was associated with pretreatment TIL clonality.

Method: immunoSEQ multiplex PCR; TCRdb's copy keeps in-frame clones and lacks some. The sample records 5,300 or so clones, around 21% being singletons. This CDR3 is 16 amino acids long. Trimming stripped 5 bases from V and 5 bases from J, with 21 bases between. The germline V gene has CDR1 MNHGY and CDR2 SAAAGT. Details on this clone: Its target is not known.

The treatment is: randomized to nivolumab then ipilimumab (arm A) or the reverse (arm B). The chain is built from TRBV6-8 and TRBJ2-5, with a possible D match to TRBD1 (6 bases). The input for sequencing was tumor tissue (inferred from file names), taken from a patient given nivolumab and ipilimumab in sequence. This TCR was recovered from a human donor with melanoma. The CDR3 region is CASSKLRPGQLETQYF. CDR3 coding DNA: TGTGCCAGCAGTAAACTACGACCGGGACAACTCGAGACCCAGTACTTC.